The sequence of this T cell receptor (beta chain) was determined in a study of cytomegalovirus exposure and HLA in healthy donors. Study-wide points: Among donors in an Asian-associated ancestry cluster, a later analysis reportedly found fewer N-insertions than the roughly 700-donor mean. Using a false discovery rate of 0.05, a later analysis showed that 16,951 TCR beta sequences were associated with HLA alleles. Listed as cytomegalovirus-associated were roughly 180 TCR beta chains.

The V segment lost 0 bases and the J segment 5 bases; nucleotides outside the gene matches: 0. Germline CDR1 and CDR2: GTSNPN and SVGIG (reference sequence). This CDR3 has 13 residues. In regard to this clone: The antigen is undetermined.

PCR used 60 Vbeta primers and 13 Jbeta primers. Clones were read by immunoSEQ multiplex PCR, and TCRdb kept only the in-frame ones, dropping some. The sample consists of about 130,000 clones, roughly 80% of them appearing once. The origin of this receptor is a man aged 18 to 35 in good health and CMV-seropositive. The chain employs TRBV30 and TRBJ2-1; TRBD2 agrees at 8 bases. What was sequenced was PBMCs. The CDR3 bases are TGTGCCTGGAGTGTACTAGCGGACAATGAGCAGTTCTTC. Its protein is CAWSVLADNEQFF.